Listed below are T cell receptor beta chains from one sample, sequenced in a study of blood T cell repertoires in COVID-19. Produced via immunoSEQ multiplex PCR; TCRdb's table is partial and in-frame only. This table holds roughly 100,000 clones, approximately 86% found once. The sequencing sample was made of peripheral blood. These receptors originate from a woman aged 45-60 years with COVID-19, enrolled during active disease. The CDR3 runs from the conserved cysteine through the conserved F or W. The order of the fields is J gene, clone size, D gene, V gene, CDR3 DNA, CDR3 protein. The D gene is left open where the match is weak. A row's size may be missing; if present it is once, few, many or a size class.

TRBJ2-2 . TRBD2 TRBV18 TGTGCCAGCCCCATAGCGGGCTCGAACACCGGGGAGCTGTTTTTT CASPIAGSNTGELFF
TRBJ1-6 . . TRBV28 TGTGCCAGCACCATTACACAGGAGAGCTCCTATAATTCACCCCTCCACTTT CASTITQESSYNSPLHF
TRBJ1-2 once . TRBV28 TGTGCCAGCGCAGGCAACTATGGCTACACCTTC CASAGNYGYTF
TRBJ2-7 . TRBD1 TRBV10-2 TGCGCCAACGCCCGGGACAGGGGAGGGCGGTCCTACGAGCAGTACTTC CANARDRGGRSYEQYF
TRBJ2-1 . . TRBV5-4 TGTGCCAGCAGCTTGGACAGGGACAATGAGCAGTTCTTC CASSLDRDNEQFF
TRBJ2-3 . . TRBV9 TGTGCCAGCAGCCCCCGAGGAGTCACAGATACGCAGTATTTT CASSPRGVTDTQYF
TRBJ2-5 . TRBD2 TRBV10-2 TGCGCCAGCAGTGGAGCGGGGGGGCTGGAGACCCAGTACTTC CASSGAGGLETQYF
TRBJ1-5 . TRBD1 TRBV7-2 TGTGCCAGCAGCTTAGTACAGGGGGCCAATCAGCCCCAGCATTTT CASSLVQGANQPQHF
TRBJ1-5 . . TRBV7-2 TGTGCCAGCAGCCCGGCTCAGGGTCGGCAGCCCCAGCATTTT CASSPAQGRQPQHF
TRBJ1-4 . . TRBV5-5 TGTGCCAGCAGCTTGGCCACAGGGTTGAGGGATGAAAAACTGTTTTTT CASSLATGLRDEKLFF
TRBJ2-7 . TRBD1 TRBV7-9 TGTGCCAGCAGCTCAGGGACAGGGGGTTCCCACGAGCAGTACTTC CASSSGTGGSHEQYF
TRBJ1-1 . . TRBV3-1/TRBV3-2 TGTGCCAGCAGTTATAGTAGCCCCGGTTCTGAAGCTTTCTTT CASSYSSPGSEAFF
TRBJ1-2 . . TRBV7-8 TGTGCCAGCAGCTTACCGGGACTCTATGGCTACACCTTC CASSLPGLYGYTF
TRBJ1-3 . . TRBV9 TGTGCCAGCAGCGTAGGTACAGGGAAGGACACCATATATTTT CASSVGTGKDTIYF
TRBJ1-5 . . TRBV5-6 TGTGCCAGCAGCTTGCAGGGCCCCAATCAGCCCCAGCATTTT CASSLQGPNQPQHF
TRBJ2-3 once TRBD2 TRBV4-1 TGCGCCAGCAGCGACCTAGCGGGGGGGCTAACAGATACGCAGTATTTT CASSDLAGGLTDTQYF
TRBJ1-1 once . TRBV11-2 TGTGCCAGCAGCTTCGCGAGAGGCCACACTGAAGCTTTCTTT CASSFARGHTEAFF
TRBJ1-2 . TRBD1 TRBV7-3 TGTGCCAGCAGCGCCGGACAGGGTTTAGGCTACACCTTC CASSAGQGLGYTF
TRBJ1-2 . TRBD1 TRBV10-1 TGCGCCAGCAGTGACTATCCACGGGGGGGACAGGGGGCCGAGGATGGCTACACCTTC CASSDYPRGGQGAEDGYTF
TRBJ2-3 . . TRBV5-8 TGTGCCAGCAGCCCCCGACAAAGTGGGACAGATACGCAGTATTTT CASSPRQSGTDTQYF
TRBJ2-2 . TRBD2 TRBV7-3 TGTGCCAGCAGCTTAAAGCTAGCGGGCACCGGGGAGCTGTTTTTT CASSLKLAGTGELFF
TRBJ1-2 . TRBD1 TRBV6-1 TGTGCCAGCAACCCCGGGACAGAGATCCTCTATGGCTACACCTTC CASNPGTEILYGYTF
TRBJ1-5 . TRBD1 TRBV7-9 TGTGCCAGCAGCTTAGCTGGGACAGGGGATCAGCCCCAGCATTTT CASSLAGTGDQPQHF
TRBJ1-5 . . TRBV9 TGTGCCAGCAGCGTAGACGGAGGTAATCAGCCCCAGCATTTT CASSVDGGNQPQHF
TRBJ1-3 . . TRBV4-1 TGCGCCAGCAGCCAAGGGGCCAGGGGTTCTGGAAACACCATATATTTT CASSQGARGSGNTIYF
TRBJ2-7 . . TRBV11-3 TGTGCCAGCAGCTTAGGACTCGGGACTTTCAACGAGCAGTACTTC CASSLGLGTFNEQYF
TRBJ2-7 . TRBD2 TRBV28 TGTGCCAGCAATGAACTAGCGGGGGGAAAATACGAGCAGTACTTC CASNELAGGKYEQYF
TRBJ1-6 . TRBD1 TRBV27 TGTGCCAGCAGGCCAGGACAGGGGTTTTCACCCCTCCACTTT CASRPGQGFSPLHF
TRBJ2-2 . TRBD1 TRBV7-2 TGTGCCAGCACCTTATGGGGACAGGGGTCAAATTTCGGGGAGCTGTTTTTT CASTLWGQGSNFGELFF
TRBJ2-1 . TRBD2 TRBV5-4 TGTGCCACCCGGGTAGCGGGGGGACACAATGAGCAGTTCTTC CATRVAGGHNEQFF
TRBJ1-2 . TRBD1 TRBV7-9 TGTGCCAGCAGCTGGGACAGGGATGACGGCTACACCTTC CASSWDRDDGYTF
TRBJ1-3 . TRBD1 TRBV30 TGTGCCTGGAAGACAGGGACAAGCTCTGGAAACACCATATATTTT CAWKTGTSSGNTIYF
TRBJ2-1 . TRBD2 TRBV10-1 TGCGCCAGCAGTGTAGGTAGCGGGGGTTACAATGAGCAGTTCTTC CASSVGSGGYNEQFF
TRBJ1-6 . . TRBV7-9 TGTGCCAGCTCCGGGTTGTGGCAGAGCTCCTATAATTCACCCCTCCACTTT CASSGLWQSSYNSPLHF
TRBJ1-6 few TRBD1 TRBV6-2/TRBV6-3 TGTGCCAGCAGCAGCCGGGACAGGGCGTCCTATAATTCACCCCTCCACTTT CASSSRDRASYNSPLHF
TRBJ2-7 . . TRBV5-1 TGCGCCAGCAGCCTACAGGATAACTACGAGCAGTACTTC CASSLQDNYEQYF
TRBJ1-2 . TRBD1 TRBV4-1 TGCGCCAGCAGCCAACAATCGACAGGGAGGAACTATGGCTACACCTTC CASSQQSTGRNYGYTF
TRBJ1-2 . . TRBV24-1 TGTGCCACCAGTGATTCTGGACAGAAGGGAAGGGGCTACACCTTC CATSDSGQKGRGYTF
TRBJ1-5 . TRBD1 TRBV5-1 TGCGCCAGCAGCTTTGGAGGACAGGAGAATCAGCCCCAGCATTTT CASSFGGQENQPQHF
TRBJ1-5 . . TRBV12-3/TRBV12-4 TGTGCCAGCAGGACGGCCTGGAGTCAGCCCCAGCATTTT CASRTAWSQPQHF
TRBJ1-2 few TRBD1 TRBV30 TGTGCCTGGAGTAACGAGAGGACAGGGTATGGCTACACCTTC CAWSNERTGYGYTF
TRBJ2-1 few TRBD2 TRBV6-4 TGTGCCAGCAGTGACCTAGCGGTCCCCCCCCATGAGCAGTTCTTC CASSDLAVPPHEQFF
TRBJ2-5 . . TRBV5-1 TGCGCCAGCAGTTGGGGACTTCAAGAGACCCAGTACTTC CASSWGLQETQYF
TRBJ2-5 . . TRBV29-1 TGCAGCGTTGGGGGGGGCTTTAAGGATGACGAGACCCAGTACTTC CSVGGGFKDDETQYF
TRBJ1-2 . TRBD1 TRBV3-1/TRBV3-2 TGTGCCAGCAGCCACGGAGGGGGCAATGGCTACACCTTC CASSHGGGNGYTF
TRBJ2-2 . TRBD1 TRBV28 TGTGCCAGCAGTCGCGGACAGGGAGGAACCGGGGAGCTGTTTTTT CASSRGQGGTGELFF
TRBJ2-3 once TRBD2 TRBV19 TGTGCCAGTAGTACCCTAGCGGGGGGCCTCACAGATACGCAGTATTTT CASSTLAGGLTDTQYF